The present TCR beta chain was sequenced within a study of blood T cell repertoires in COVID-19. Participants were aged roughly 18 to 100 years from roughly 25 US areas. Participant-given clinical history determined each cohort assignment. Donors of Cohort 3 who recovered were those that had two negative PCRs, clearance, or symptom resolution. Here immunoSEQ multiplex PCR was the method, and the copy in TCRdb shows in-frame clones only, minus some. The sample has a few hundred thousand clones; around 90% are singletons. Sequenced: PBMCs or T cells enriched from blood (not recorded which). The TCR comes from a woman aged 18-29 years who had recovered from COVID-19.

CDR3 protein: CASSRGRETQYF. CDR3 DNA: TGTGCCAGCAGCAGGGGGAGAGAGACCCAGTACTTC. The rearrangement links TRBV7-2 to TRBJ2-5, with TRBD1 as a possible D gene (6 bases). V lost 5 bases to trimming and J lost 4 bases, with 8 bases between them. From germline, CDR1 is SGHTA and CDR2 FQGNSA. The CDR3 has 12 residues.